This section outlines one T cell receptor (beta chain) sequence together with its context. Its cognate antigen is unknown. The sample comes from a study of radiotherapy plus CTLA-4 blockade in lung cancer. Sequencing used immunoSEQ multiplex PCR; TCRdb keeps in-frame clones, though not all of them. The sample lists nearly 95,000 clones; around 80% were seen once. Overall study results and limits: Once radiotherapy plus ipilimumab had been given, TCR clones derived from tumor expanded in blood. In blood, early T cell clone dynamics reportedly predicted response best, together with interferon-beta.

Focal radiation plus CTLA-4 blockade with ipilimumab was given to patients with chemo-refractory metastatic non-small-cell lung cancer. Trimming took 4 bases from V and 1 from J; bases not matched to a gene: 8. Per the germline V gene, CDR1 is MGHRA and CDR2 is YSYEKL. The CDR3 is 16 residues long. The receptor was isolated from a human donor with non-small cell lung cancer that progressed on radiotherapy plus ipilimumab. The gene calls are TRBV4-1 and TRBJ2-5; the match to TRBD2 covers 8 bases. Sequenced here: peripheral blood, sampled from a patient treated with radiotherapy plus ipilimumab. This CDR3 is CASSPFRAGGQETQYF. The CDR3 DNA is TGCGCCAGCAGCCCTTTTAGGGCGGGAGGCCAAGAGACCCAGTACTTC.